This TCR beta chain derives from a study of cytomegalovirus exposure and HLA in healthy donors. Study-wide points: Researchers counted 180 or so TCR beta chains as cytomegalovirus-associated.

In the case of this clone: The antigen is unknown.

TCRdb keeps only in-frame clones here, not all; method: immunoSEQ multiplex PCR. This table holds a few hundred thousand clones, around 86% found once. Sequences were obtained from PBMCs. The receptor was isolated from a woman under 30 in good health and CMV-seronegative.

The chain's CDR3 is CATSSEREGNYEQYF. CDR3 nucleotide sequence: TGTGCCACCAGCTCAGAGCGGGAGGGTAACTACGAGCAGTACTTC. The chain couples TRBV15 to TRBJ2-7, with 10 bases that match TRBD2. The V gene's germline CDR1 is LNHNV and CDR2 YYDKDF (reference sequence). The CDR3 spans 15 residues. J lost 3 bases, V lost 5 bases, and 7 bases had no gene match.